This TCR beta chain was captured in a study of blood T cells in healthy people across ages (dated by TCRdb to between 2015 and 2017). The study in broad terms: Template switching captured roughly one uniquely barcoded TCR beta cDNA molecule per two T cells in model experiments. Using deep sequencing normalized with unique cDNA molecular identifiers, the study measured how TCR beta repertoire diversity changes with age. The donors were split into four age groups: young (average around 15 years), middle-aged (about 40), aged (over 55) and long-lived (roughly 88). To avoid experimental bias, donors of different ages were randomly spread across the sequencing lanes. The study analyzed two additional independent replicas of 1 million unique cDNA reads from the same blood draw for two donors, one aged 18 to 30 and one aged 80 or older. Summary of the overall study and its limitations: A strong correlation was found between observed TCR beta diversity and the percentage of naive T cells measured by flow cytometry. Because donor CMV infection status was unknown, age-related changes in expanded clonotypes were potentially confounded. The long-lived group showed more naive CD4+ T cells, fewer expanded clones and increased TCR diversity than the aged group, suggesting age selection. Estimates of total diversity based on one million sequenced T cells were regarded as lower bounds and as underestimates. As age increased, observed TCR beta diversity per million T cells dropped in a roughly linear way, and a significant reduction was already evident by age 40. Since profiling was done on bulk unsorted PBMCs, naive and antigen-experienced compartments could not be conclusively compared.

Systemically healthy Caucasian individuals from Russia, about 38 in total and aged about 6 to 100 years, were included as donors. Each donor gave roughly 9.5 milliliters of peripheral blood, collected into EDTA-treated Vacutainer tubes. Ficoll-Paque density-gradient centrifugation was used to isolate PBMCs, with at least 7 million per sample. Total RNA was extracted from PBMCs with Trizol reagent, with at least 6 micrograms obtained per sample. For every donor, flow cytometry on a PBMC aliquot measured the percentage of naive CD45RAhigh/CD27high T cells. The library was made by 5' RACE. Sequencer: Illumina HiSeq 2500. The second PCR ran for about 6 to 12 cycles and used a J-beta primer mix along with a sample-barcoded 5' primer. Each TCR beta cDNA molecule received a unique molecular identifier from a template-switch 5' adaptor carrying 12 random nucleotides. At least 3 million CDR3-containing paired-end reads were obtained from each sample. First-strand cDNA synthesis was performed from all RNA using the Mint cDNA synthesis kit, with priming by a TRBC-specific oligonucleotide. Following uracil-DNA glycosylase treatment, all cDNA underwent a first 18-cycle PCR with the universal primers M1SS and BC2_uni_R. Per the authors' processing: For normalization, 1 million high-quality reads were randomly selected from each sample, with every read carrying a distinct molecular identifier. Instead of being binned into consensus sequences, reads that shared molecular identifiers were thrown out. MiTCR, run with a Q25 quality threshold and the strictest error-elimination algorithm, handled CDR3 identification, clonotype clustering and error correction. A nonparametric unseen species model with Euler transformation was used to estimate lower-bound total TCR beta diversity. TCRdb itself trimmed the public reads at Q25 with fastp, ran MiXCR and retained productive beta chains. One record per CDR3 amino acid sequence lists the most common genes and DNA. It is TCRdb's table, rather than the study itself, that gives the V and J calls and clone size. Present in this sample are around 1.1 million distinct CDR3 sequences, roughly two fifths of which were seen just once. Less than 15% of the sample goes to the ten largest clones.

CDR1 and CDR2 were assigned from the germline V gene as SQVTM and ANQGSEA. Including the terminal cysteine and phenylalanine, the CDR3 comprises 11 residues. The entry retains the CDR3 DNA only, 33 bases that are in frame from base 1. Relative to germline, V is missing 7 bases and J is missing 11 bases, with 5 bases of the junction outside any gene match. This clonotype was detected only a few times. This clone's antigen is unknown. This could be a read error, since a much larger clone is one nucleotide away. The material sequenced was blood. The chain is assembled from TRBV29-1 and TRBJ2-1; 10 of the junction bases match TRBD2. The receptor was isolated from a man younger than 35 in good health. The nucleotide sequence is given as TGCAGCGGGTGGACTAGCGGAAAGCAGTTCTTC. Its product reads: CSGWTSGKQFF.